This T cell receptor (beta chain) was found in a study of T-cell memory formation after mild COVID-19. Overall study findings and caveats: A second wave of clones peaked on day 37, and their SARS-CoV-2 specificity went unconfirmed. Pre-infection memory already had some responding clones, implying cross-reactive memory joined.

TCRdb recomputed calls from the 5' RACE reads with MiXCR, one row per CDR3 protein. The sample lists about 470,000 distinct CDR3 sequences, approximately 23% occurring once. Details on this clonotype: Its antigen remains unidentified.

The V gene's germline CDR1 is MGHRA and CDR2 YSYEKL. V was cut by 5 bases and J by 0 bases, with 11 bases left in between. This CDR3 is 16 amino acids long. Sequenced: PBMCs or a T cell subset sorted from them (not recorded which). The chain carries TRBV4-1 and TRBJ2-6; tentatively, D is TRBD1 (5 bases). This clonotype was obtained from an adult woman who had mild COVID-19 (a few samples of this study predate the infection). Cell type and time point are not known. The chain's CDR3 is CASSFPGFSGANVLTF. The CDR3 nucleotides read TGCGCCAGCAGCTTTCCAGGGTTCTCTGGGGCCAACGTCCTGACTTTC.